The 22 T cell receptor beta chains presented below share a single source sample, sequenced in a study of blood T cell repertoires in COVID-19. This table comes from immunoSEQ multiplex PCR, and its TCRdb copy is limited to in-frame clones, with some not included. The sample has about 330,000 clones; under 95% are singletons. Sequenced: PBMCs or T cells enriched from blood (not recorded which). The receptor set was obtained from a woman aged 25 to 39 who had recovered from COVID-19.

The gene calls are TRBV5-1 and TRBJ2-7, with D tentatively TRBD1 (5 bases). The germline V gene has CDR1 SGHRS and CDR2 YFSETQ. V was trimmed by 0 bases and J by 0 bases, leaving 7 bases between them. This CDR3 comprises 14 residues. In DNA, the CDR3 is TGCGCCAGCAGCTTGGGGGGCATCTCCTACGAGCAGTACTTC. As protein: CASSLGGISYEQYF. Using reference TRBV5-1 and TRBJ2-7 for the parts outside the CDR3, the full variable domain is KAGVTQTPRYLIKTRGQQVTLSCSPISGHRSVSWYQQTPGQGLQFLFEYFSETQRNKGNFPGRFSGRQFSNSRSEMNVSTLELGDSALYLCASSLGGISYEQYFGPGTRLTVT.

V gene TRBV24-1 combines with J gene TRBJ2-3; D is possibly TRBD1 (5 bases). With 4 bases removed from V and 2 bases from J, the gap between germline ends came to 12 bases. CDR3 length equals 15 residues. Germline V gene lookup returns CDR1 KGHDR and CDR2 SFDVKD. The CDR3 spells CATSDPDKFTDTQYF. The CDR3 coding sequence is TGTGCCACCAGTGACCCGGACAAGTTCACAGATACGCAGTATTTT.

The chain couples TRBV5-1 to TRBJ1-2, with D hard to call. Germline V gene lookup returns CDR1 SGHRS and CDR2 YFSETQ. Trimming stripped 0 bases from V and 4 bases from J, with 10 bases between. This CDR3 comprises 14 residues. CDR3 coding DNA: TGCGCCAGCAGCTTGGCGGCGGGGTCCTATGGCTACACCTTC. Amino acid sequence: CASSLAAGSYGYTF.

The chain joins TRBV28 to TRBJ2-7; 7 nucleotides match TRBD1. V dropped 6 bases and J dropped 5; count of bases not matched to a gene: 16. There are 16 residues in the CDR3. Looked up from germline, CDR1 is MDHEN and CDR2 is SYDVKM. CDR3 sequence (DNA): TGTGCCAGCAGCTCCCCCCAAGTGACAGGGATCGACGAGCAGTACTTC. It translates to CASSSPQVTGIDEQYF.

Here the CDR3 reads CASSQDVGGANYGYTF. The CDR3 region has the DNA TGCGCCAGCAGCCAAGATGTCGGAGGGGCCAACTATGGCTACACCTTC. The V and J genes are TRBV4-3 and TRBJ1-2, with TRBD1 as a possible D gene (5 bases). The V gene lost 0 bases and the J gene lost 2 bases, with 13 bases spanning the gap. Germline V lookup: CDR1 LGHNA, CDR2 YSLEER. The CDR3 loop spans 16 amino acids.

The chain has TRBV25-1 and TRBJ2-2; D remains ambiguous. This CDR3 has 13 amino acids. Germline V lookup: CDR1 MGHDK, CDR2 SYGVNS. V was clipped by 2 bases and J by 6 bases, with 7 bases between them. The CDR3 nucleotides read TGTGCCAGCAGTGAACTGGCGGCCGGGGAGCTGTTTTTT. Amino acid sequence: CASSELAAGELFF.

This clone is a singleton in its sample. This rearrangement joins TRBV5-1 to TRBJ2-3; no reliable D call. Germline CDR1 SGHRS, CDR2 YFSETQ. CDR3 length: 14 amino acids. V shed 4 bases and J shed 6 bases, with 15 bases lying between them. Here the CDR3 DNA reads TGCGCCAGCAGCCGCGAGGTCGGCAAGGATACGCAGTATTTT. As protein: CASSREVGKDTQYF.

With regard to this clone: Distinct nucleotide sequences in the sample also encode this CDR3. The V and J genes are TRBV28 and TRBJ2-1; no clear D. V was shortened by 3 bases and J by 7 bases, with 4 bases between the two germline ends. The CDR3 has 11 amino acids. Germline-derived CDR1 and CDR2 are MDHEN and SYDVKM. In nucleotides, the CDR3 is TGTGCCAGCAGTTTCGTGAATGAGCAGTTCTTC. Translation gives CASSFVNEQFF.

The rearrangement joins TRBV11-2 to TRBJ2-1; D perhaps matches TRBD2 (7 bases). This CDR3 region has 16 residues. CDR1 and CDR2 from the germline V gene are SGHAT and FQNNGV. V dropped 7 bases and J dropped 4 bases, with 20 bases sitting between them. CDR3 DNA sequence: TGTGCCAGCACTAAGGGGGGGAAGGCCGAATACAATGAGCAGTTCTTC. It encodes CASTKGGKAEYNEQFF.

The V gene is TRBV2, the J gene TRBJ1-2, with D tentatively TRBD1 (6 bases). Between the trimmed V and J ends, which lost 5 bases and 2 bases, there was a span of 9 bases. Germline V gives CDR1 SNHLY, CDR2 FYNNEI. CDR3 length: 13 amino acids. CDR3 protein: CASSRTANYGYTF. CDR3 coding DNA: TGTGCCAGCAGTCGGACAGCGAACTATGGCTACACCTTC.

About this clone: Other DNA sequences within the sample encode an identical CDR3. The chain couples TRBV6-5 to TRBJ1-1; 9 nucleotides line up with TRBD1. Germline-derived CDR1 and CDR2 are MNHEY and SVGAGI. This CDR3 region has 15 residues. The ends lost 6 bases at V and 1 base at J; junction bases unmatched: 6. The CDR3 nucleotides read TGTGCCAGCAGCAGCCCGGGACAGGGGAACACTGAAGCTTTCTTT. Amino acid sequence: CASSSPGQGNTEAFF.

The chain employs TRBV3-1 (or the pseudogene TRBV3-2) and TRBJ2-1; 10 bases align to TRBD2. The ends lost 4 bases at V and 10 bases at J; junction bases unmatched: 13. CDR1 is LGHDT and CDR2 is YNNKEL in the germline V gene (reference sequence). CDR3 length: 16 amino acids. CDR3 amino acids: CASSPGWGLAQREQFF. The CDR3 coding sequence is TGTGCCAGCAGCCCAGGGTGGGGACTAGCGCAGCGGGAGCAGTTCTTC.

This clone was seen a few times. V and J are TRBV28 and TRBJ1-1; D may be TRBD1 (5 bases). V lost 6 bases, J lost 0 bases, and 11 bases lay in between. The CDR3 spans 14 residues. Germline lookup yields CDR1 MDHEN and CDR2 SYDVKM. The CDR3: CASSPGGMNTEAFF. In nucleotides, the CDR3 is TGTGCCAGCAGCCCGGGGGGGATGAACACTGAAGCTTTCTTT.

The CDR3 loop is CASSIGQAGANVLTF. The CDR3 DNA is TGTGCCAGTAGTATAGGTCAGGCTGGGGCCAACGTCCTGACTTTC. The chain has TRBV19 and TRBJ2-6; no reliable D call. Germline loops: CDR1 LNHDA, CDR2 SQIVND (reference sequence). Trimming pared 1 base from V and 2 bases from J, leaving 6 bases between. The CDR3 has 15 amino acids. The full variable domain, rest sourced from reference TRBV19 and TRBJ2-6, is DGGITQSPKYLFRKEGQNVTLSCEQNLNHDAMYWYRQDPGQGLRLIYYSQIVNDFQKGDIAEGYSVSREKKESFPLTVTSAQKNPTAFYLCASSIGQAGANVLTFGAGSRLTVL.

The rearrangement links TRBV28 to TRBJ1-1, with 11 nucleotides matching TRBD1. There are 15 residues in the CDR3. V was pared by 7 bases and J by 3 bases, with 7 bases of the junction left unmatched. CDR1 MDHEN and CDR2 SYDVKM come from the germline V gene. In DNA, the CDR3 is TGTGCCAGCAATATGGACAGGGGGCTTGACACTGAAGCTTTCTTT. Translation gives CASNMDRGLDTEAFF.

The chain couples TRBV7-9 to TRBJ1-6; D unclear. V lost 1 base, J lost 4 bases, and 5 bases lay in between. The CDR3 has 14 residues. Germline CDR1 is SEHNR and CDR2 is FQNEAQ (reference sequence). CDR3 protein: CASSLDGYNSPLHF. DNA for the CDR3: TGTGCCAGCAGCTTAGACGGGTATAATTCACCCCTCCACTTT.

The V and J genes are TRBV28 and TRBJ2-5; D is undetermined. The ends were cut back, 7 bases at V and 0 bases at J, with 12 bases in the middle. This CDR3 is built from 14 residues. Germline loops: CDR1 MDHEN, CDR2 SYDVKM. For the CDR3, the DNA is TGTGCCAGCACCTCGCTAGAGTACCAAGAGACCCAGTACTTC. It encodes CASTSLEYQETQYF.

This sequence joins TRBV28 and TRBJ2-7; 9 bases match TRBD2. In germline, CDR1 is MDHEN, CDR2 SYDVKM. Trimming at V came to 7 bases and at J to 3 bases, leaving 7 bases not matched to a gene. This CDR3 region has 14 residues. For the CDR3, the DNA is TGTGCCAGCACCCGAATTAGCGGGAGCTACGAGCAGTACTTC. Encoded protein: CASTRISGSYEQYF.

The chain carries TRBV12-5 and TRBJ2-1, with D maybe TRBD2 (6 bases). The germline gives CDR1 LGHNT, CDR2 FRNRAP. The CDR3 extends over 11 amino acids. Deletions cut 6 bases from V and 12 bases from J, with 12 bases between. The CDR3 is CASGWGVRQFF. Here the CDR3 DNA reads TGTGCTAGTGGATGGGGGGTTCGGCAGTTCTTC.

The chain is built from TRBV13 and TRBJ1-3, with TRBD1 as a possible D gene (6 bases). The CDR3 is 19 residues long. Per germline, CDR1 PRHDT and CDR2 FYEKMQ (reference sequence). Trimming removed 2 bases from V and 4 bases from J, with 24 bases in between. This CDR3 is CASSLQDPQGYGGGNTIYF. The CDR3, as DNA: TGTGCCAGCAGCTTACAGGACCCCCAGGGGTATGGAGGAGGAAACACCATATATTTT.

V gene TRBV3-1 (or the pseudogene TRBV3-2) combines with J gene TRBJ1-6; no definite D call. CDR1 is LGHDT and CDR2 is YNNKEL in the germline V gene (reference sequence). The V and J ends lost 1 base and 11 bases respectively, with 12 bases between them. The CDR3 is 14 amino acids. The CDR3 coding sequence is TGTGCCAGCAGCCAAGTTGGGGAGGTGGCACCCCTCCACTTT. Translation: CASSQVGEVAPLHF.

J is TRBJ1-2 and V is TRBV4-1; D is unresolved. Trimming left V 0 bases short and J 4 bases short, with 12 bases between. In germline, CDR1 is MGHRA, CDR2 YSYEKL. This CDR3 comprises 15 residues. CDR3 nucleotides: TGCGCCAGCAGCCAAGACCGGGGAATAGGCTATGGCTACACCTTC. This encodes CASSQDRGIGYGYTF.